What follows is one TCR beta chain and its context. The record originates from a study of cytomegalovirus exposure and HLA in healthy donors. 13 Jbeta primers and 60 Vbeta primers were used for the PCR. Repertoires were generated with immunoSEQ multiplex PCR, while TCRdb's copy carries only in-frame clones and drops some. The sample has some 150,000 clones, about 8.9% seen once. The source of this sequence is a man aged 45-65 years in good health and CMV-seronegative. Sequencing was performed on PBMCs.

CDR3 sequence: CAWEASGRRGTQYF. CDR3 bases: TGTGCCTGGGAAGCATCGGGGAGGAGGGGTACGCAGTATTTT. The V call is TRBV30, the J call TRBJ2-3, with a tentative D call TRBD2 (6 bases). This CDR3 spans 14 amino acids. V was shortened by 5 bases and J by 8 bases, with 20 bases between the two germline ends. Germline V CDR1 and CDR2: GTSNPN, SVGIG (reference sequence).